This T cell receptor (beta chain) was captured in a study of T-cell reconstitution after alpha-beta-depleted transplantation in children. There are many counts of this clonotype. A TCRbeta library incorporating unique molecular identifiers was prepared. TCRdb used MiXCR to reprocess the PCR reads, holding one entry per CDR3 protein. Found here are about 490,000 distinct CDR3 sequences, about 10% of them singletons; the top ten hold around 2%. The input for sequencing was PBMCs, taken before TCRalphabeta/CD19-depleted stem cell transplant. The sequence was collected from a child aged 2-9 years with inherited bone marrow failure, due to receive a stem cell transplant.

Written as DNA, the CDR3 is TGTGCCAGCAGTTTAGTTCCTAGCGGATACAATGAGCAGTTCTTC. This codes for CASSLVPSGYNEQFF. This rearrangement joins TRBV28 to TRBJ2-1; 7 bases align to TRBD2. The CDR3 is made up of 15 amino acids. Germline CDR1 MDHEN, CDR2 SYDVKM. Losses at the gene ends were 2 bases for V and 4 bases for J; bases not matched to a gene: 5.